This record looks at one T cell receptor beta chain sequence and its context. This entry comes from a study of blood T cell repertoires in COVID-19. Study-wide context: COVID-19 samples collected from the United States, Italy and Spain covered acute and convalescent phases.

Clones were sequenced by immunoSEQ multiplex PCR, and TCRdb holds only the in-frame ones, with some missing. The table has 70,000 to 90,000 clones, around 90% seen once. The CDR3 is made up of 13 amino acids. V gave up 7 bases and J gave up 4 bases, with 8 bases separating them. Germline-derived CDR1 and CDR2 are MDHEN and SYDVKM. The receptor's source is an elderly man with active or convalescent COVID-19. The chain uses TRBV28 and TRBJ1-6; D is unclear. Sequencing was carried out using peripheral blood. In nucleotides, the CDR3 is TGTGCCAGCAAGACGGGGTATAATTCACCCCTCCACTTT. Translating gives CASKTGYNSPLHF.